Reported below is one T cell receptor beta chain. CDR1 and CDR2 (germline): MNHEY, SMNVEV (reference sequence). The CDR3 totals 15 residues. V was pared by 2 bases and J by 0 bases, with 8 bases between. The sample comes from a study of cytomegalovirus exposure and HLA in healthy donors. Study as a whole: Later, an analysis reported that the 95 to 150 validation repertoires had used the same platform as the approximately 660 first-cohort repertoires.

Libraries were prepared by immunoSEQ multiplex PCR; TCRdb keeps only in-frame clonotypes and omits some of them. Of over 45,000 clones listed, more than 90% are singletons. The sequenced sample consisted of PBMCs. V and J are TRBV27 and TRBJ2-4; maybe TRBD2 (6 bases). This TCR was recovered from a man aged 18 to 29 in good health and CMV-seronegative. The DNA of the CDR3 is TGTGCCAGCAGTTTAGCCGGGAGAGCCAAAAACATTCAGTACTTC. Translation gives CASSLAGRAKNIQYF.